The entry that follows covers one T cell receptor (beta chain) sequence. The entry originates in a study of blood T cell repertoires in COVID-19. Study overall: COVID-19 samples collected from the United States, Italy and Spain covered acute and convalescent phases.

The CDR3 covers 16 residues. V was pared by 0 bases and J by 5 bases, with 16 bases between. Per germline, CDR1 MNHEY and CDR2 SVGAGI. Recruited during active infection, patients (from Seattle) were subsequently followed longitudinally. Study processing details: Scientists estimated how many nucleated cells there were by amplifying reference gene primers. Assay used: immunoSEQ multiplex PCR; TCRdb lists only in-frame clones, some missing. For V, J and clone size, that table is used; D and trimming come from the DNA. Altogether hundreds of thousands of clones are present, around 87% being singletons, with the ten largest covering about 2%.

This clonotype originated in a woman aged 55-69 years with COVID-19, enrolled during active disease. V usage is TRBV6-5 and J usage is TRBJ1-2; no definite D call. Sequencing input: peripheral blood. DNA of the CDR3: TGTGCCAGCAGTTACTCGAGAGAGGAACGGCGTTATGGCTACACCTTC. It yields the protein CASSYSREERRYGYTF.